This T cell receptor (beta chain) derives from a study of blood T cell repertoires in COVID-19. Study-wide background: The United States, Italy and Spain provided the acute and convalescent COVID-19 samples. The cDNA or gDNA used as material had been derived from T cells, B-cell-depleted T cells, or PBMCs.

Original processing methods: Estimated nucleated cell counts came from reference gene primer amplification. The assay was immunoSEQ multiplex PCR, and TCRdb's table has in-frame clones only and misses some. Clone size and the V and J calls come from that table; the DNA yielded D and trimming. The table records 84,000 or so clones, 92% of them present only once. The V and J ends lost 0 bases and 8 bases respectively, with 14 bases between them. Germline-derived CDR1 and CDR2 are LGHNA and YSLEER. This CDR3 has 15 residues. This clone showed up just once. Material for sequencing was peripheral blood. The TCR was taken from a woman aged 55-70 years with active COVID-19. J is TRBJ2-4 and V is TRBV4-3, with D perhaps matching TRBD2 (7 bases). The CDR3 loop is CASSQDFAGADIQYF. DNA of the CDR3: TGCGCCAGCAGCCAAGATTTCGCGGGGGCCGACATTCAGTACTTC.